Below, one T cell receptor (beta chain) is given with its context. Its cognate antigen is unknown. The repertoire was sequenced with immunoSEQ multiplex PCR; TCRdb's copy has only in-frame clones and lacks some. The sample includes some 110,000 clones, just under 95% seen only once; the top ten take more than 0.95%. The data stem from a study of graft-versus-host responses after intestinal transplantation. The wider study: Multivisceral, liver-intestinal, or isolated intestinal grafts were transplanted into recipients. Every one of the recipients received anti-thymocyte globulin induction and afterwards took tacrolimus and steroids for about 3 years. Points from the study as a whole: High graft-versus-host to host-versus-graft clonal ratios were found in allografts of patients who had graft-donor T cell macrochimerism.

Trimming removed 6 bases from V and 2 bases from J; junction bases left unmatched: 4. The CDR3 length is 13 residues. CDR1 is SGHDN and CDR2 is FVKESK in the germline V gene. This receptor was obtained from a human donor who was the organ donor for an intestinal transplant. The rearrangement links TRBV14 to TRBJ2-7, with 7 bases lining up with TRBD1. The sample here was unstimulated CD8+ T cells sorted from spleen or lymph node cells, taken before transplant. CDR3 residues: CASRRQGAYEQYF. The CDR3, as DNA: TGTGCCAGCAGGCGCCAGGGGGCCTACGAGCAGTACTTC.